Shown below are 5 T cell receptor beta chains from a single sample sequenced in a study of cytomegalovirus exposure and HLA in healthy donors. The PCR ran on 60 Vbeta and 13 Jbeta primers. Profiled with immunoSEQ multiplex PCR; TCRdb holds only in-frame clones, not every one. This specimen shows some 110,000 clones; the ten leading clones hold 0.9% to 1.2%. Sample: PBMCs. These TCRs come from a man aged 18 to 29 in good health and CMV-seronegative.

The chain has TRBV5-1 and TRBJ2-5; tentatively, D is TRBD1 (6 bases). Between the trimmed V and J ends, which lost 4 bases and 2 bases, there was a span of 12 bases. Looked up from germline, CDR1 is SGHRS and CDR2 is YFSETQ. CDR3 size: 14 residues. The chain's CDR3 is CASSQGTSQETQYF. The DNA for the CDR3 is TGCGCCAGCAGCCAGGGGACGTCACAAGAGACCCAGTACTTC.

The V and J genes are TRBV2 and TRBJ2-7; 9 bases map to TRBD1. The V gene end was trimmed by 6 bases and the J gene end by 3 bases; junction bases not matched to a gene: 6. CDR1 is SNHLY, CDR2 FYNNEI, per germline. CDR3 size: 14 residues. The CDR3 DNA reads TGTGCCAGCAGGGGGACAGGGATATACTACGAGCAGTACTTC. It is translated as CASRGTGIYYEQYF.

The chain employs TRBV7-6 and TRBJ2-3, with D perhaps matching TRBD2 (6 bases). The CDR3 sequence is 15 residues long. V shed 1 base and J shed 4 bases, with 12 bases lying between them. Germline CDR1 SGHVS, CDR2 FNYEAQ. The CDR3 loop is CASSLGGDGADTQYF. The CDR3 nucleotides are TGTGCCAGCAGCTTAGGGGGGGACGGTGCAGATACGCAGTATTTT.

The chain recombines TRBV9 with TRBJ2-7; weak D call: TRBD2 (5 bases). This CDR3 has 13 residues. The germline V gene has CDR1 SGDLS and CDR2 YYNGEE. Trimming removed 4 bases from V and 4 bases from J, with 12 bases in between. CDR3 residues: CASSRSGPYEQYF. The CDR3 DNA reads TGTGCCAGCAGCCGGAGCGGTCCGTACGAGCAGTACTTC.

This chain connects TRBV27 to TRBJ1-1; D is unclear. The CDR3 sequence is 14 residues long. Germline CDR1 MNHEY, CDR2 SMNVEV (reference sequence). The V end lost 2 bases, the J end lost 1 base, and 8 bases lay between the germline ends. For the CDR3, the DNA is TGTGCCAGCAGTTTAGTAGCGGGGAACACTGAAGCTTTCTTT. Translation: CASSLVAGNTEAFF.